This T cell receptor beta chain was captured by sequencing in a study of T cell repertoires in cytomegalovirus infection (dated by TCRdb to between 2019 and 2020). Describing the broader study: Alongside well-studied HLA-B-restricted epitopes, the peptide stimulations were aimed at recently identified HLA-C-restricted CMV epitopes, whose presentation resists viral immunomodulation. Donor HLA type was relevant to the analysis, because carriage of CMV infection together with the matching HLA type was indicated by public TCR beta signatures.

The treatment or condition label here, explained by the study, means: in vitro stimulation with specific CMV peptide epitopes to enrich CMV-specific T cells. The sequencer listed for this sample is Illumina HiSeq 1500. The raw public reads went through TCRdb reprocessing: fastp at Q25, MiXCR clone calling, in-frame beta chains kept. One record per CDR3 amino acid sequence lists the most common genes and DNA. The sample data list around 750,000 distinct CDR3 sequences, and less than 35% of these were observed just once. The ten biggest clones cover roughly an eighth of the sample. What the authors observed across the whole study: Carriers of CMV infection plus the relevant HLA type were discriminated by the cumulative frequency of public TCR beta family members in the study cohort and in an independent roughly 400-donor cohort. The ex vivo response was dominated by HLA-C-restricted CMV-specific TCR beta clonotypes, which also provided the single most frequent clonotype in two of eight donors.

In the case of this clonotype: The antigen it binds to is not known. Base qualities are not provided; no much larger clone lies one nucleotide away.

The germline V gene yields MNHGY for CDR1 and SAAAGT for CDR2. CDR3 length: 14 amino acids, cysteine to phenylalanine. Only the CDR3 part of the read is kept: 42 bases, read in frame from the first base. V was cut back by 0 bases and J by 6 bases, leaving a gap of 11 bases between them. The source was cultured CD8+ T cells from PBMCs, collected from culture after CMV antigen stimulation. The TCR was taken from a human donor in good health (CMV status not recorded). Some clones in this sample may be carry-over from other donors' samples. This receptor chain uses TRBV6-8 and TRBJ1-1; a tentative D call is TRBD1 (5 bases match). CDR3 sequence: CASSYSLAGAEAFF. The nucleotide sequence is TGTGCCAGCAGTTACTCGCTCGCGGGGGCTGAAGCTTTCTTT.